Following are 10 T cell receptor beta chains from one sample sequenced in a study of T-cell memory formation after mild COVID-19. TCRdb analysed the 5' RACE reads with MiXCR anew, one entry per CDR3 protein. This table has roughly 47,000 distinct CDR3 sequences, over 6.5% appearing once. Sequencing used PBMCs or a T cell subset sorted from them (not recorded which). Every receptor here comes from a man aged 18 to 30 who had mild COVID-19 (a few samples of this study predate the infection). Cell type and time point are not known.

This chain connects TRBV27 to TRBJ2-1; D is undetermined. Trimming stripped 7 bases from V and 0 bases from J, with 13 bases between. Germline CDR1 reads MNHEY; CDR2 reads SMNVEV (reference sequence). This CDR3 region has 15 residues. The CDR3 here is CASTNDGSSYNEQFF. Here the CDR3 DNA reads TGTGCCAGCACTAACGACGGTAGCTCCTACAATGAGCAGTTCTTC.

This chain joins TRBV3-1 and TRBJ2-7; perhaps TRBD2 as D (6 bases). The CDR3 is 14 amino acids. Trimming left V 2 bases short and J 2 bases short, with 10 bases between. CDR1 and CDR2 from the germline V gene are LGHDT and YNNKEL (reference sequence). The DNA of the CDR3 is TGTGCCAGCAGCCAATCCCGGGGGACCTACGAGCAGTACTTC. Its protein product is CASSQSRGTYEQYF.

This clonotype occurred a few times. The rearrangement joins TRBV12-3 or TRBV12-4 to TRBJ1-2, with a possible D match to TRBD1 (5 bases). With 6 bases removed from V and 4 bases from J, the gap between germline ends came to 18 bases. The CDR3 covers 15 residues. For the CDR3, the DNA is TGTGCCAGCAGCTCCATGCAGGGTGACGCCTATGGCTACACCTTC. Encoded protein: CASSSMQGDAYGYTF.

This clonotype was seen a few times. V is TRBV7-2 and J is TRBJ2-3; the D is unclear. The germline V gene has CDR1 SGHTA and CDR2 FQGNSA. This CDR3 spans 15 amino acids. The V end lost 1 base, the J end lost 2 bases, and 10 bases lay between the germline ends. The CDR3 is CASSLGQVHTDTQYF. CDR3 sequence (DNA): TGTGCCAGCAGCTTAGGGCAGGTCCACACAGATACGCAGTATTTT.

The gene calls are TRBV5-1 and TRBJ2-2; D possibly corresponds to TRBD2 (5 bases). Germline CDR1 and CDR2: SGHRS and YFSETQ. The CDR3 is 14 amino acids. Trimming removed 3 bases at V and 1 base at J, with 7 bases between. The CDR3 region has the DNA TGCGCCAGCAGCTGGGAGCGGAACACCGGGGAGCTGTTTTTT. Translating gives CASSWERNTGELFF.

The chain uses TRBV5-6 and TRBJ1-2; 8 bases align to TRBD1. The CDR3 loop spans 14 amino acids. Germline V gene data show CDR1 as SGHDT and CDR2 as YYEEEE. V gave up 4 bases and J gave up 4 bases; unmatched junction bases: 6. The CDR3 sequence: CASSARTGSYGYTF. The DNA for the CDR3 is TGTGCCAGCAGCGCGAGGACAGGGAGCTATGGCTACACCTTC.

This clonotype is judged medium-sized. The rearrangement joins TRBV12-3 or TRBV12-4 to TRBJ2-3; no clear D. V gave up 0 bases and J gave up 3 bases, with 13 bases separating them. CDR3 length: 16 amino acids. CDR3 region: CASSLALDGVTDTQYF. The CDR3 coding sequence is TGTGCCAGCAGTTTAGCGCTGGATGGGGTAACAGATACGCAGTATTTT.

The rearrangement uses TRBV5-1 and TRBJ2-5, with TRBD1 identical over 7 bases. The CDR3 runs to 16 residues. Germline values: CDR1 SGHRS, CDR2 YFSETQ. Trimming removed 5 bases from V and 7 bases from J; junction bases left unmatched: 17. The CDR3 bases are TGCGCCAGCAGAAGAAACCCGGGACAGAGGTCGTGGACCCAGTACTTC. Translated, it gives CASRRNPGQRSWTQYF.

The chain has TRBV3-1 and TRBJ2-2, with D hard to call. Germline lookup yields CDR1 LGHDT and CDR2 YNNKEL (reference sequence). V was shortened by 4 bases and J by 3 bases, with 12 bases between the two germline ends. This CDR3 is 15 amino acids long. The CDR3 coding sequence is TGTGCCAGCAGCCCAACGGGTGGGTACACCGGGGAGCTGTTTTTT. Amino acids: CASSPTGGYTGELFF. Drawing the rest from reference TRBV3-1 and TRBJ2-2, the complete variable domain is DTAVSQTPKYLVTQMGNDKSIKCEQNLGHDTMYWYKQDSKKFLKIMFSYNNKELIINETVPNRFSPKSPDKAHLNLHINSLELGDSAVYFCASSPTGGYTGELFFGEGSRLTVL.

This clonotype was picked up many times. The gene calls are TRBV5-1 and TRBJ2-3; maybe TRBD1 (6 bases). CDR1 is SGHRS and CDR2 is YFSETQ in the germline V gene. Trimming stripped 4 bases from V and 0 bases from J, with 12 bases between. The CDR3 has 15 amino acids. The CDR3: CASSPGQTSTDTQYF. Here the CDR3 DNA reads TGCGCCAGCAGCCCAGGACAGACTAGCACAGATACGCAGTATTTT.